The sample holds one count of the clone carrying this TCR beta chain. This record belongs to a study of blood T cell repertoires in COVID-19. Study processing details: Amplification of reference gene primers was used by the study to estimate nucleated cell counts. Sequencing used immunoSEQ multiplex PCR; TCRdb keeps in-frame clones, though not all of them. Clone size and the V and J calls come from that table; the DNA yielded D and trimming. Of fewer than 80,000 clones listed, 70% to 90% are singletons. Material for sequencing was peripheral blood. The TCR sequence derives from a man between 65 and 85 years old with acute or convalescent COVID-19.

DNA for the CDR3: TGTGCCGCACAGGGGTACACTGAAGCTTTCTTT. Translated: CAAQGYTEAFF. This chain connects TRBV30 to TRBJ1-1, with 7 bases that match TRBD1. J lost 3 bases, V lost 8 bases, and 3 bases had no gene match. Germline-derived CDR1 and CDR2 are GTSNPN and SVGIG (reference sequence). The CDR3 is made up of 11 amino acids.